This T cell receptor (beta chain) originates from a study of shared clonotypes between healthy human individuals. With regard to this clone: Its matching antigen is unknown. This sample includes further DNA sequences coding for the same CDR3.

General study points: Around 5.4% of naive CD4 clonotypes were common to a handful of donors.

Some clones are missing from TCRdb's copy, which holds only in-frame ones; the method was immunoSEQ multiplex PCR. Here the sample spans around 700,000 clones, about 78% being singletons. Naive CD4+ cells were CD45RA-selected; the remaining cells were memory. The receptor comes from a woman aged 25-40 years in good health. The sequenced sample was memory CD4+ T cells sorted from blood. Subset noted: CD45RA-negative fraction.

The chain's CDR3 is CASSLPGNYGYTF. Here the CDR3 DNA reads TGTGCCAGCAGTTTACCCGGGAACTATGGCTACACCTTC. The chain joins TRBV28 to TRBJ1-2, with D unclear. The germline V gene has CDR1 MDHEN and CDR2 SYDVKM. This CDR3 spans 13 amino acids. Deletions cut 2 bases from V and 2 bases from J, with 6 bases between.